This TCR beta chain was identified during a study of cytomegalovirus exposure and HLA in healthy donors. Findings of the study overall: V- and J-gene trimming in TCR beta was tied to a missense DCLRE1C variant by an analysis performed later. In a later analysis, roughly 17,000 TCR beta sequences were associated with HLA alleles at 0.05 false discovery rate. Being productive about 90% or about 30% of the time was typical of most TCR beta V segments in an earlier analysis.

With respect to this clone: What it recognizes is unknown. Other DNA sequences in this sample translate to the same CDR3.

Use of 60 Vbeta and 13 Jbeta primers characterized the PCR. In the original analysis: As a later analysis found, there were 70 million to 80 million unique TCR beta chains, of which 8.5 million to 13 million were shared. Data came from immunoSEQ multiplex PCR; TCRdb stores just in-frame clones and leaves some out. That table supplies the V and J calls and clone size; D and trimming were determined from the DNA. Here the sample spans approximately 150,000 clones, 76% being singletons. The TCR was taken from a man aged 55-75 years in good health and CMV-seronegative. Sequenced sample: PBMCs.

The CDR3 here is CAWSRDRPYGYTF. The CDR3 coding sequence is TGTGCCTGGAGTAGGGACAGGCCCTATGGCTACACCTTC. The V gene is TRBV30, the J gene TRBJ1-2; 8 bases agree with TRBD1. Germline V gene data show CDR1 as GTSNPN and CDR2 as SVGIG (reference sequence). CDR3 size: 13 residues. The junction had 3 bases not matched to a gene; V was cut back by 2 bases and J by 4 bases.